A single sample gave rise to the 25 T cell receptor beta chains below, sequenced in a study of T cells in women clearing cervical HPV infection. Clones were read by immunoSEQ multiplex PCR, and TCRdb kept only the in-frame ones, dropping some. This table lists fewer than 30,000 clones. Sequencing was performed on blood buffy coat. The receptors were sampled from a woman aged 18-70 years with a cervical HPV16 infection that either progressed to CIN3+ or cleared (not recorded which).

Worth noting for this clone: The DNA ends 3 residues before the CDR3 does, and the rest of the CDR3 is filled in from the germline J gene. The chain has TRBV6-2 or TRBV6-3 and TRBJ2-7; 12 bases fit TRBD2. Germline CDR1 and CDR2: MNHEY and SVGEGT. The CDR3 covers 15 residues. The J segment lost 2 bases and the V segment lost 5 bases, leaving 4 bases of the junction unmatched. Partial CDR3 DNA: TGTGCCAGCAGTCCGACTAGCGGGGGCCCCTACGAG. This codes for CASSPTSGGPYE. In full, the CDR3 reads CASSPTSGGPYEQYF.

On this clone itself: The CDR3 extends 3 residues past the end of the read, so its final part is completed from the germline J gene. J is TRBJ2-5 and V is TRBV10-3; D remains unclear. Trimming took off 2 bases at V and 0 bases at J, with 4 bases between the two ends. The CDR3 has 13 residues. The germline gives CDR1 ENHRY, CDR2 SYGVKD. The CDR3 bases that were read are TGTGCCATCAGTGAGGACAACCAAGAGACC. It codes for CAISEDNQET. The whole CDR3 sequence is CAISEDNQETQYF.

Points on this clone: The CDR3 end falls 3 residues outside the read, so it is completed with the germline J gene. The chain joins TRBV18 to TRBJ2-1; TRBD1 agrees at 11 bases. Per the germline V gene, CDR1 is KGHSH and CDR2 is LQKENI. With 4 bases clipped from V and 2 bases from J, the junction kept 1 base outside the gene matches. There are 15 residues in the CDR3. The CDR3 bases that were read are TGTGCCAGCTCACGGGACAGGGGGACCTACAATGAG. This encodes CASSRDRGTYNE. In full, the CDR3 is CASSRDRGTYNEQFF.

Points on this clone: The CDR3 goes on 3 residues after the read ends, and that part is filled in from the germline J gene. The chain couples TRBV2 to TRBJ2-2; no firm D call. CDR1 and CDR2 from the germline V gene are SNHLY and FYNNEI. The CDR3 contains 13 residues. The CDR3 region is CASTLADYEKLFF. Partial CDR3 DNA: TGTGCCAGCACTTTGGCAGATTATGAAAAG. Variable domain in full (rest from reference TRBV2 and TRBJ2-2): EPEVTQTPSHQVTQMGQEVILRCVPISNHLYFYWYRQILGQKVEFLVSFYNNEISEKSEIFDDQFSVERPDGSNFTLKIRSTKLEDSAMYFCASTLADYEKLFFGEGSRLTVL.

A note on this clone: The CDR3 end lies 3 residues beyond the end of the read and is filled in from the germline J gene. The chain links TRBV7-7 to TRBJ2-5; 9 nucleotides agree with TRBD1. Germline values: CDR1 SSHAT, CDR2 FNYEAQ (reference sequence). The CDR3 contains 14 residues. V was pared by 5 bases and J by 4 bases, with 5 bases of the junction left unmatched. The CDR3 protein is CASSVDRGGETQYF. The part of the CDR3 DNA that was read is TGTGCCAGCAGCGTAGACAGGGGGGGAGAGACC. Variable domain in full (rest from reference TRBV7-7 and TRBJ2-5): GAGVSQSPRYKVTKRGQDVTLRCDPISSHATLYWYQQALGQGPEFLTYFNYEAQPDKSGLPSDRFSAERPEGSISTLTIQRTEQRDSAMYRCASSVDRGGETQYFGPGTRLLVL.

Regarding this clone: One end of the junction is discordant with germline, which a read error may explain. Read coverage stops 3 residues before the CDR3 terminus; the germline J gene supplies the remainder. The chain recombines TRBV7-7 with TRBJ2-5; TRBD2 agrees at 9 bases. This CDR3 region has 17 residues. Germline V CDR1 and CDR2: SSHAT, FNYEAQ (reference sequence). CDR3 bases read: TGTGCTAGCAGCTTAGCGGGGGCGGGGGCCCTCCAAGAGACC. Translating gives CASSLAGAGALQET. The entire CDR3 protein is CASSLAGAGALQETQYF.

On this clone itself: The read falls 3 residues short of the CDR3 end, and the missing part is taken from the germline J gene. The genes are TRBV3-1 (or the pseudogene TRBV3-2) and TRBJ2-7, with 8 bases lining up with TRBD1. V gave up 1 base and J gave up 4 bases; unmatched junction bases: 3. The CDR3 is made up of 14 amino acids. From germline, CDR1 is LGHDT and CDR2 YNNKEL (reference sequence). The CDR3 here is CASSQAQGGYEQYF. The part of the CDR3 DNA that was read is TGTGCCAGCAGCCAAGCACAGGGGGGATACGAG.

On this clone itself: Sequencing ends 3 residues short of the CDR3 end; the germline J gene provides the rest. The rearrangement uses TRBV13 and TRBJ2-1; 9 positions agree with TRBD1. V lost 3 bases and J lost 5; bases outside the gene matches: 5. CDR1 is PRHDT and CDR2 is FYEKMQ in the germline V gene (reference sequence). There are 15 residues in the CDR3. The chain's CDR3 is CASSLGQGGDNEQFF. The sequenced part of the CDR3 DNA is TGTGCCAGCAGCTTGGGACAGGGAGGTGACAATGAG.

A note on this clone: The observed sequence ends 3 residues before the CDR3 terminus, with the missing tail filled in from the germline J gene. The chain carries TRBV29-1 and TRBJ2-6, with 7 bases matching TRBD2. The CDR3 is made up of 16 amino acids. J gave up 1 base and V 4 bases, and 7 bases lay outside the gene matches. From germline, CDR1 is SQVTM and CDR2 ANQGSEA. The CDR3: CSVGGGAASGANVLTF. Partial CDR3 DNA: TGCAGCGTTGGGGGAGGGGCAGCGTCTGGGGCCAACGTC. Full variable domain (remainder filled in from reference TRBV29-1 and TRBJ2-6): SAVISQKPSRDICQRGTSLTIQCQVDSQVTMMFWYRQQPGQSLTLIATANQGSEATYESGFVIDKFPISRPNLTFSTLTVSNMSPEDSSIYLCSVGGGAASGANVLTFGAGSRLTVL.

Details on this clone: With the read ending 3 residues before the CDR3 end, the germline J gene is used to fill in that end. The chain joins TRBV30 to TRBJ2-2; tentatively, D is TRBD1 (5 bases). The CDR3 spans 13 residues. The germline gives CDR1 GTSNPN, CDR2 SVGIG (reference sequence). The CDR3 spells CAWMQGQGEKLFF. Partial CDR3 DNA: TGTGCCTGGATGCAGGGCCAAGGGGAAAAG. Supplemented by reference TRBV30 and TRBJ2-2, the full variable domain reads SQTIHQWPATLVQPVGSPLSLECTVEGTSNPNLYWYRQAAGRGLQLLFYSVGIGQISSEVPQNLSASRPQDRQFILSSKKLLLSDSGFYLCAWMQGQGEKLFFGEGSRLTVL.

Incomplete CDR3 DNA: TGCAGTGCTAGAGAATCTAGGGGCCAAGAGACC. It codes for CSARESRGQET. Given in full, the CDR3 is CSARESRGQETQYF. This chain joins TRBV20-1 and TRBJ2-5; D perhaps matches TRBD1 (5 bases). The read comes to an end 3 residues before the CDR3 does, leaving the germline J gene to fill in the end. V was trimmed by 0 bases and J by 1 base, leaving 9 bases between them. The CDR3 has 14 amino acids. CDR1 and CDR2 (germline): DFQATT, SNEGSKA (reference sequence).

A remark on this clone: The CDR3 end falls 3 residues outside the read, so it is completed with the germline J gene. This chain uses TRBV18 with TRBJ1-2, with TRBD1 identical over 9 bases. V lost 1 base and J lost 0; bases outside the gene matches: 6. The CDR3 has 17 residues. The germline V gene encodes CDR1 KGHSH and CDR2 LQKENI. The sequenced CDR3 bases are TGTGCCAGCTCACCACAAGGGACAGGGCCGCCTAACTATGGC. It specifies CASSPQGTGPPNYG. The full-length CDR3 reads as CASSPQGTGPPNYGYTF.

On this clone itself: The sequenced fragment ends 3 residues before the CDR3 boundary, so the rest is inferred from the germline J gene. This chain connects TRBV11-2 to TRBJ2-7, with a weak D call TRBD2 (5 bases). The germline V gene has CDR1 SGHAT and CDR2 FQNNGV. CDR3 length: 14 amino acids. Trimming cost V 1 base and J 2 bases, with 9 bases left between them. The sequenced part of the CDR3 DNA is TGTGCCAGCAGCTTAGCAGGACTCCCCTACGAG. It is translated as CASSLAGLPYE. The complete CDR3 protein is CASSLAGLPYEQYF.

Notes on this clone: From the germline J gene comes the end of the CDR3, since the read stops 3 residues before it. This chain links TRBV6-1 with TRBJ2-7; 8 nucleotides line up with TRBD2. CDR1 and CDR2 (germline): MNHNS, SASEGT. The trim removed 2 bases at V and 6 bases at J, leaving 18 bases unmatched. The CDR3 length is 18 residues. The CDR3 DNA, read in part, is TGTGCCAGCAGTGAAATCGGGAGGGTTGAACAGGCCTACGCCGAG. Protein sequence: CASSEIGRVEQAYAE. The CDR3, in full, reads CASSEIGRVEQAYAEQYF.

As regards this clone: The sequenced fragment ends 3 residues before the CDR3 boundary, so the rest is inferred from the germline J gene. The chain links TRBV7-9 to TRBJ1-2; weak D call: TRBD1 (5 bases). The V gene's germline CDR1 is SEHNR and CDR2 FQNEAQ (reference sequence). This CDR3 has 13 amino acids. CDR3 bases read: TGTGCCAGCAGCGAGACAGCTCCGGGGGGT. As protein: CASSETAPGG. The entire CDR3 protein reads CASSETAPGGYTF.

To note about this clone: Read sequence stops 3 residues before the CDR3 end, and the germline J gene provides the missing end. V gene TRBV5-4 combines with J gene TRBJ1-2; 9 nucleotides match TRBD1. Trimming cost V 4 bases and J 3 bases; bases outside gene matches: 1. CDR3 size: 13 residues. The germline V gene encodes CDR1 SGHNT and CDR2 YYREEE (reference sequence). The DNA read from the CDR3 is TGTGCCAGCAGCAGGGACAGGGACTATGGC. Its protein is CASSRDRDYG. The whole CDR3 reads CASSRDRDYGYTF.

In regard to this clone: Coverage ceases 3 residues before the CDR3 finishes, and the germline J gene fills in the end. The V and J genes are TRBV7-9 and TRBJ1-6; the match to TRBD1 covers 7 bases. The CDR3 sequence is 15 residues long. Germline CDR1 reads SEHNR; CDR2 reads FQNEAQ (reference sequence). The J segment lost 7 bases and the V segment lost 1 base, leaving 4 bases of the junction unmatched. Incomplete CDR3 DNA: TGTGCCAGCAGCTTAGATTCGGGACAGAATTCACCC. This sequence encodes CASSLDSGQNSP. The whole CDR3 protein reads CASSLDSGQNSPLHF.

As for this clone: The read is 3 residues too short to cover the CDR3 end, so that end is filled in from the germline J gene. The V and J genes are TRBV23-1 and TRBJ1-2, with TRBD1 matching 7 bases. TRBV23-1 is an ORF for which the function is uncertain. The CDR3 totals 13 residues. Trimming took 3 bases from V and 4 from J; bases not matched to a gene: 2. CDR3: CASSHDRVYGYTF. The CDR3 DNA, read in part, is TGCGCCAGCAGTCACGACAGGGTCTATGGC.

By frequency, this clone is medium-sized. From the germline J gene comes the end of the CDR3, since the read stops 3 residues before it. The gene calls are TRBV2 and TRBJ2-4, with 8 bases lining up with TRBD2. CDR3 size: 15 residues. Germline loops: CDR1 SNHLY, CDR2 FYNNEI. V dropped 8 bases and J dropped 3; count of bases not matched to a gene: 9. CDR3 sequence reads: CASGSGGAGKNIQYF. CDR3 bases read: TGTGCCAGCGGGTCGGGGGGGGCCGGCAAAAACATT.

Comments on this clone: The CDR3 extends 3 residues past the end of the read, so its final part is completed from the germline J gene. The chain combines TRBV7-9 with TRBJ2-7; 10 bases are a match to TRBD2. Germline trimming cut 5 bases from V and 2 bases from J; bases unmatched to any gene: 3. Per germline, CDR1 SEHNR and CDR2 FQNEAQ (reference sequence). The length of the CDR3 is 14 residues. CDR3 DNA, as far as it was read: TGTGCCAGCAGCCGGACTAGCGGACCCTACGAG. It specifies CASSRTSGPYE. The full CDR3 is CASSRTSGPYEQYF.

With regard to this clone: The sequenced fragment ends 3 residues before the CDR3 boundary, so the rest is inferred from the germline J gene. This sequence joins TRBV18 and TRBJ1-2; 9 nucleotides match TRBD1. Germline CDR1 is KGHSH and CDR2 is LQKENI. This CDR3 region has 14 residues. The sequenced part of the CDR3 DNA is TGTGCCAGCTCACCGGGACAGGGTGTTTACGAC. Translating gives CASSPGQGVYD. The whole CDR3 sequence reads CASSPGQGVYDYTF.

Points on this clone: The read halts 3 residues ahead of the CDR3 end, with the missing end drawn from the germline J gene. The chain employs TRBV18 and TRBJ2-5, with 7 bases fitting TRBD2. This CDR3 has 13 residues. CDR1 is KGHSH, CDR2 LQKENI, per germline. V gave up 6 bases and J gave up 4 bases; unmatched junction bases: 5. The CDR3 DNA, read in part, is TGTGCCAGCTCCCCCGGCGGGGGAGAGACC. Its protein is CASSPGGGET. The entire CDR3 sequence reads CASSPGGGETQYF.

As for this clone: The CDR3 goes on 3 residues after the read ends, and that part is filled in from the germline J gene. The chain has TRBV5-1 and TRBJ2-2, with 7 bases matching TRBD1. The V and J ends lost 1 base and 0 bases, in that order; junction bases with no gene match: 9. CDR1 SGHRS and CDR2 YFSETQ come from the germline V gene. The CDR3 is 18 amino acids. CDR3 residues: CASSLSQTGTANTGELFF. The CDR3 DNA, read in part, is TGCGCCAGCAGCTTGTCCCAGACCGGGACAGCGAACACCGGGGAG.

Worth noting for this clone: The CDR3 end falls 3 residues outside the read, so it is completed with the germline J gene. The chain couples TRBV11-1 to TRBJ1-2; tentative D call: TRBD1 (6 bases). The germline gives CDR1 SGHAT, CDR2 FQDESV (reference sequence). V lost 5 bases and J 4 bases, leaving 14 bases between the germline ends. The CDR3 has 14 amino acids. CDR3 protein: CASSPLTGSYGYTF. The sequenced part of the CDR3 DNA is TGTGCCAGCAGCCCTCTGACAGGATCCTATGGC.

Notes on this clone: The CDR3 extends 3 residues past the end of the read, so its final part is completed from the germline J gene. This chain uses TRBV10-3 with TRBJ1-2, with D perhaps matching TRBD1 (6 bases). Germline CDR1 ENHRY, CDR2 SYGVKD. The CDR3 covers 12 residues. CDR3 DNA, as far as it was read: TGTGCCATCCCCACGGACAGCCGCGGC. It yields the protein CAIPTDSRG. In full, the CDR3 is CAIPTDSRGYTF.